This T cell receptor (beta chain) was identified in a study of T cell responses to AZD1222 COVID-19 vaccine. Findings of the study overall: Researchers report vaccine-associated CD4 TCRs spanning spike, with dominance at 160-218 and 743-854.

The repertoire was sequenced with immunoSEQ multiplex PCR; TCRdb's copy has only in-frame clones and lacks some. The data contain 85,000 to 95,000 clones, 90% of them singletons. The ends were cut back, 2 bases at V and 0 bases at J, with 9 bases in the middle. Germline V gives CDR1 SGHAT, CDR2 FQDESV (reference sequence). The CDR3 extends over 15 amino acids. This clone was detected only once. Its specificity is unknown. The receptor was derived from an adult in good health. The specimen comprised peripheral blood, sampled on day 0 of AZD1222 vaccination. The rearrangement joins TRBV11-1 to TRBJ2-3; D is uncertain. CDR3 nucleotide sequence: TGTGCCAGCAGCTTAATGGGCGCTAGCACAGATACGCAGTATTTT. It translates to CASSLMGASTDTQYF.